Listed below are T cell receptor beta chains from one sample, sequenced in a study of T cell responses to AZD1222 COVID-19 vaccine. Using immunoSEQ multiplex PCR, the repertoire was profiled, and TCRdb retains in-frame clones only, with some absent. The sample has 50,000 to 85,000 clones, around 79% seen once. The specimen comprised peripheral blood, sampled on day 0 of MenACWY control vaccination. These receptors were taken from an adult in good health. Both conserved end residues are part of each CDR3. The D gene is left open where the match is weak. Part of the rows lack a size; the others show once, few, many or a class for expanded clones.

clone size	D gene	V gene	J gene	CDR3 DNA	CDR3 protein
-	-	TRBV30	TRBJ1-4	TGTGCCTGGAAGGGTAAAGGGAGTGAAAAACTGTTTTTT	CAWKGKGSEKLFF
-	-	TRBV3-1/TRBV3-2	TRBJ1-2	TGTGCCAGCAGTCCTACTGGACACTATGGCTACACCTTC	CASSPTGHYGYTF
-	TRBD1	TRBV13	TRBJ1-2	TGTGCCAGCAGCCGGGACAGGAACGGGGTTGGCTACACCTTC	CASSRDRNGVGYTF
-	-	TRBV5-5	TRBJ2-1	TGTGCCAGCAGCCAAGCTAGCTCGCCCTACAATGAGCAGTTCTTC	CASSQASSPYNEQFF
few	TRBD1	TRBV19	TRBJ1-6	TGTGCCAGTTGGGACAGACGATATAATTCACCCCTCCACTTT	CASWDRRYNSPLHF
-	-	TRBV30	TRBJ1-1	TGTGCCTGGAAAATGGGCACTGAAGCTTTCTTT	CAWKMGTEAFF
once	-	TRBV6-2/TRBV6-3	TRBJ2-2	TGTGCCAGCAGTCCACCCCCTCCACAGGGAACCGGGGAGCTGTTTTTT	CASSPPPPQGTGELFF
once	-	TRBV19	TRBJ1-6	TGTGCCAGTTCGACCGGGGGAGGGGTTAATTCACCCCTCCACTTT	CASSTGGGVNSPLHF
once	-	TRBV4-1	TRBJ2-7	TGCGCCAGCAGCCACCTGGGGGGTTCCTACGAGCAGTACTTC	CASSHLGGSYEQYF
-	TRBD1	TRBV6-5	TRBJ1-2	TGTGCCAGCAGTTCAGGGGGCGATGGCTACACCTTC	CASSSGGDGYTF
-	TRBD1	TRBV7-9	TRBJ2-1	TGTGCCAGCAGCAGGGACAGGGTAAATGAGCAGTTCTTC	CASSRDRVNEQFF
-	-	TRBV7-8	TRBJ1-6	TGTGCCAGCAGCTTTGCCGGGTCCCTTCCCCCCGGCAATTCACCCCTCCACTTT	CASSFAGSLPPGNSPLHF
-	-	TRBV2	TRBJ2-1	TGTGCCAGCAGTAGGTTGGGTACCTACAATGAGCAGTTCTTC	CASSRLGTYNEQFF
-	-	TRBV7-2	TRBJ1-2	TGTGCCAGCAGCAGATCTAACTATGGCTACACCTTC	CASSRSNYGYTF
-	-	TRBV11-2	TRBJ1-5	TGTGCCAGCAGCTTAGAGGGGGCCGGACAGCCCCAGCATTTT	CASSLEGAGQPQHF
-	-	TRBV6-5	TRBJ1-3	TGTGCCAGCCACACAGGTCTAGGAGGAAACACCATATATTTT	CASHTGLGGNTIYF
-	TRBD1	TRBV2	TRBJ2-2	TGTGCCAGCAGACAGGGGGATGGCGGGGAGCTGTTTTTT	CASRQGDGGELFF
-	-	TRBV6-5	TRBJ1-1	TGTGCCAGCAGGGATACAGCGAACACTGAAGCTTTCTTT	CASRDTANTEAFF
-	TRBD2	TRBV5-8	TRBJ2-5	TGTGCCAGCAGCTTCGGGGGGTCGGGAGAGACCCAGTACTTC	CASSFGGSGETQYF
-	-	TRBV2	TRBJ2-7	TGTGCCAGCCGCAGGGCGGACGAGCAGTACTTC	CASRRADEQYF
-	-	TRBV28	TRBJ2-1	TGTGCCAGCAGTTTTGGGCAGTACAATGAGCAGTTCTTC	CASSFGQYNEQFF
-	TRBD2	TRBV5-7	TRBJ2-7	TGTGCCAGCAGCTTTTTAGGACTAGCGGGTATCTACGAGCAGTACTTC	CASSFLGLAGIYEQYF
-	TRBD2	TRBV6-2/TRBV6-3	TRBJ2-2	TGTGCCAGCAGTTACGTGACGGGACTAGCGGGGGGGCTCGCTGACACCGGGGAGCTGTTTTTT	CASSYVTGLAGGLADTGELFF
-	-	TRBV6-6	TRBJ2-4	TGTGCCAGCAGTCCTTCCATAATTCAGTACTTC	CASSPSIIQYF